Listed here is a single TCR beta chain. The sample has other DNA sequences that encode this CDR3 too. CD4+ T cells from unexposed donors were obtained before the COVID-19 pandemic (2011-2018). This specimen comes from a study of CD4 T cells in relation to SARS-CoV-2 and coronaviruses. This table comes from immunoSEQ multiplex PCR, and its TCRdb copy is limited to in-frame clones, with some not included. The table lists 55,000 to 75,000 clones, 87% of them singletons. Looked up from germline, CDR1 is SGDLS and CDR2 is YYNGEE. The CDR3 loop spans 14 amino acids. V shed 3 bases and J shed 4 bases, with 12 bases lying between them.

Sequencing was done on a sample of memory CD4+ T cells from PBMCs. The chain has TRBV9 and TRBJ2-3; D is perhaps TRBD1 (5 bases). This receptor was identified in a human donor in good health. CDR3 sequence (DNA): TGTGCCAGCAGCGCCCAGGGTACCCCAGATACGCAGTATTTT. It is translated as CASSAQGTPDTQYF.